A selection of T cell receptor beta chains follows, all from one sample in a study of cytomegalovirus exposure and HLA in healthy donors. TCRdb keeps only in-frame clones here, not all; method: immunoSEQ multiplex PCR. This sample yields approximately 220,000 clones, of which under 80% are seen a single time; 1.8% belongs to the top ten. Sequences were obtained from PBMCs. All receptors derive from a woman in her twenties or thirties in good health and CMV-seronegative. Both conserved end residues are part of each CDR3. The order of the fields is CDR3 protein, CDR3 DNA, D gene, clone size, J gene, V gene. A D gene is named only where the DNA matches it firmly. A row's size may be missing; if present it is once, few, many or a size class.

cdr3_aa: CDRVGLAGGLSYNEQFF
cdr3_nt: TGTGACCGAGTCGGACTAGCGGGAGGCTTGTCCTACAATGAGCAGTTCTTC
d_call: TRBD2
clone_size: .
j_call: TRBJ2-1
v_call: TRBV5-3

cdr3_aa: CAWSVGTSRADTQYF
cdr3_nt: TGTGCCTGGAGTGTAGGTACTAGCAGAGCAGATACGCAGTATTTT
d_call: .
clone_size: .
j_call: TRBJ2-3
v_call: TRBV30

cdr3_aa: CAINAGLENTIYF
cdr3_nt: TGTGCCATCAATGCGGGGCTTGAAAACACCATATATTTT
d_call: .
clone_size: once
j_call: TRBJ1-3
v_call: TRBV10-3

cdr3_aa: CASSQIGSGGRGANVLTF
cdr3_nt: TGTGCCAGCAGCCAAATAGGGTCCGGCGGGAGGGGGGCCAACGTCCTGACTTTC
d_call: TRBD2
clone_size: .
j_call: TRBJ2-6
v_call: TRBV4-2

cdr3_aa: CAWSGGQFTDTQYF
cdr3_nt: TGTGCCTGGAGTGGGGGACAGTTTACAGATACGCAGTATTTT
d_call: TRBD1
clone_size: few
j_call: TRBJ2-3
v_call: TRBV30

cdr3_aa: CASSELGGRNTGELFF
cdr3_nt: TGTGCCAGCAGTGAACTAGGAGGGCGGAACACCGGGGAGCTGTTTTTT
d_call: .
clone_size: .
j_call: TRBJ2-2
v_call: TRBV6-1

cdr3_aa: CASSSRLAGGNEQFF
cdr3_nt: TGTGCCAGCAGTTCCAGACTAGCGGGAGGGAATGAGCAGTTCTTC
d_call: TRBD2
clone_size: .
j_call: TRBJ2-1
v_call: TRBV6-6

cdr3_aa: CASSPPGGNEKLFF
cdr3_nt: TGCGCCAGCAGTCCCCCGGGAGGTAATGAAAAACTGTTTTTT
d_call: .
clone_size: .
j_call: TRBJ1-4
v_call: TRBV23-1

cdr3_aa: CASSPAGTEAFF
cdr3_nt: TGTGCCAGCTCACCTGCGGGGACTGAAGCTTTCTTT
d_call: .
clone_size: once
j_call: TRBJ1-1
v_call: TRBV18

cdr3_aa: CASRPGGPEETQYF
cdr3_nt: TGTGCCAGCAGACCCGGGGGGCCGGAAGAGACCCAGTACTTC
d_call: .
clone_size: .
j_call: TRBJ2-5
v_call: TRBV7-2

cdr3_aa: CAWSRTGGGNEKLFF
cdr3_nt: TGTGCCTGGAGTAGAACAGGGGGAGGTAACGAAAAACTGTTTTTT
d_call: TRBD1
clone_size: .
j_call: TRBJ1-4
v_call: TRBV30

cdr3_aa: CASSSGGLLRTEAFF
cdr3_nt: TGTGCCAGCAGCTCTGGGGGCCTTTTAAGGACTGAAGCTTTCTTT
d_call: .
clone_size: .
j_call: TRBJ1-1
v_call: TRBV7-6

cdr3_aa: CASSLSGALPNTEAFF
cdr3_nt: TGTGCCAGCAGCTTATCAGGGGCGCTACCGAACACTGAAGCTTTCTTT
d_call: .
clone_size: .
j_call: TRBJ1-1
v_call: TRBV7-9

cdr3_aa: CASSLGSGRDIQYF
cdr3_nt: TGTGCCAGCAGCTTGGGCAGCGGGAGGGACATTCAGTACTTC
d_call: TRBD2
clone_size: .
j_call: TRBJ2-4
v_call: TRBV7-8

cdr3_aa: CASSLGGGEGFF
cdr3_nt: TGTGCCAGCAGCTTGGGAGGGGGGGAAGGGTTCTTC
d_call: .
clone_size: .
j_call: TRBJ2-1
v_call: TRBV5-4

cdr3_aa: CASSLAPRQSTNEKLFF
cdr3_nt: TGTGCCAGCAGCTTAGCGCCCAGACAGTCAACTAATGAAAAACTGTTTTTT
d_call: .
clone_size: .
j_call: TRBJ1-4
v_call: TRBV7-2

cdr3_aa: CASSLQGRTTEAFF
cdr3_nt: TGCGCCAGCAGCTTGCAAGGGAGGACCACTGAAGCTTTCTTT
d_call: .
clone_size: few
j_call: TRBJ1-1
v_call: TRBV5-1

cdr3_aa: CASRGQGTQPQHF
cdr3_nt: TGCGCCAGCAGAGGACAGGGTACTCAGCCCCAGCATTTT
d_call: TRBD1
clone_size: few
j_call: TRBJ1-5
v_call: TRBV10-1

cdr3_aa: CASSWIQGAGANVLTF
cdr3_nt: TGTGCCAGCAGCTGGATCCAGGGGGCGGGGGCCAACGTCCTGACTTTC
d_call: TRBD1
clone_size: .
j_call: TRBJ2-6
v_call: TRBV5-4

cdr3_aa: CASSSWDRGQGGETQYF
cdr3_nt: TGTGCCAGCAGCTCCTGGGACAGGGGGCAGGGGGGAGAGACCCAGTACTTC
d_call: TRBD1
clone_size: .
j_call: TRBJ2-5
v_call: TRBV7-8

cdr3_aa: CASWLQGCETQYF
cdr3_nt: TGTGCCAGTTGGTTACAGGGGTGCGAGACCCAGTACTTC
d_call: .
clone_size: .
j_call: TRBJ2-5
v_call: TRBV21-1

cdr3_aa: CASSPRTDTYEQYF
cdr3_nt: TGTGCCAGCAGCCCCCGGACAGATACCTACGAGCAGTACTTC
d_call: .
clone_size: .
j_call: TRBJ2-7
v_call: TRBV5-5

cdr3_aa: CASSSGTGGNNEQFF
cdr3_nt: TGCGCCAGCAGTTCCGGGACAGGGGGTAACAATGAGCAGTTCTTC
d_call: TRBD1
clone_size: few
j_call: TRBJ2-1
v_call: TRBV5-1

cdr3_aa: CSSGGDLRVNRVPF
cdr3_nt: TGTTCCAGCGGAGGGGACCTTAGAGTAAATCGGGTGCCCTTC
d_call: .
clone_size: .
j_call: TRBJ1-2
v_call: TRBV7-9

cdr3_aa: CASSRTASYGYTF
cdr3_nt: TGTGCCAGCAGCCGGACAGCGTCGTATGGCTACACCTTC
d_call: .
clone_size: .
j_call: TRBJ1-2
v_call: TRBV11-3

cdr3_aa: CASRPNGPNEKLFF
cdr3_nt: TGTGCCAGCAGGCCCAATGGGCCGAATGAAAAACTGTTTTTT
d_call: .
clone_size: few
j_call: TRBJ1-4
v_call: TRBV2

cdr3_aa: CSSSLIGQMQEAQYF
cdr3_nt: TGTTCCAGCAGCTTAATCGGACAGATGCAAGAGGCCCAGTACTTC
d_call: .
clone_size: .
j_call: TRBJ2-5
v_call: TRBV7-9

cdr3_aa: CATLGTGVNTGELFF
cdr3_nt: TGTGCCACACTTGGAACAGGGGTGAACACCGGGGAGCTGTTTTTT
d_call: TRBD1
clone_size: .
j_call: TRBJ2-2
v_call: TRBV6-5

cdr3_aa: CASSTVAGLNTGELFF
cdr3_nt: TGTGCCAGCAGCACTGTAGCGGGGCTTAACACCGGGGAGCTGTTTTTT
d_call: TRBD2
clone_size: .
j_call: TRBJ2-2
v_call: TRBV9

cdr3_aa: CASSQGAVVSEQYF
cdr3_nt: TGTGCCAGCAGTCAAGGGGCCGTTGTCTCCGAGCAGTACTTC
d_call: .
clone_size: once
j_call: TRBJ2-7
v_call: TRBV6-5

cdr3_aa: CASSPQGASYNEQFF
cdr3_nt: TGTGCCAGCAGCCCACAGGGGGCCTCCTACAATGAGCAGTTCTTC
d_call: TRBD1
clone_size: .
j_call: TRBJ2-1
v_call: TRBV7-3

cdr3_aa: CATPFGNEQFF
cdr3_nt: TGTGCCACCCCATTCGGCAATGAGCAGTTCTTC
d_call: .
clone_size: .
j_call: TRBJ2-1
v_call: TRBV6-1

cdr3_aa: CASRSPDKSEAFF
cdr3_nt: TGTGCCAGCAGGTCCCCGGACAAAAGTGAAGCTTTCTTT
d_call: .
clone_size: few
j_call: TRBJ1-1
v_call: TRBV28

cdr3_aa: CASSTQILPPYEQYF
cdr3_nt: TGTGCCAGTAGTACTCAGATTTTGCCCCCCTACGAGCAGTACTTC
d_call: .
clone_size: .
j_call: TRBJ2-7
v_call: TRBV19

cdr3_aa: CASSSAPGYGYTF
cdr3_nt: TGTGCCAGCAGCTCCGCCCCAGGTTATGGCTACACCTTC
d_call: .
clone_size: .
j_call: TRBJ1-2
v_call: TRBV11-3

cdr3_aa: CASSPARGPSYEQYF
cdr3_nt: TGTGCCAGCTCACCGGCACGCGGGCCTTCCTACGAGCAGTACTTC
d_call: .
clone_size: few
j_call: TRBJ2-7
v_call: TRBV18

cdr3_aa: CASSDGYRGPSYEQYF
cdr3_nt: TGTGCCAGCAGCGATGGATACAGGGGGCCTTCCTACGAGCAGTACTTC
d_call: TRBD1
clone_size: .
j_call: TRBJ2-7
v_call: TRBV11-2

cdr3_aa: CASRFVASGSDYNEQFF
cdr3_nt: .
d_call: .
clone_size: .
j_call: TRBJ2-1
v_call: TRBV12-2

cdr3_aa: CASVVRLMNTEAFF
cdr3_nt: TGTGCCAGCGTTGTCAGACTAATGAACACTGAAGCTTTCTTT
d_call: .
clone_size: .
j_call: TRBJ1-1
v_call: TRBV2

cdr3_aa: CASSLRTSGGNEQFF
cdr3_nt: TGCGCCAGCAGCTTGAGGACTAGCGGGGGGAATGAGCAGTTCTTC
d_call: TRBD2
clone_size: .
j_call: TRBJ2-1
v_call: TRBV5-1

cdr3_aa: CASSEFLAGGLTDTQYF
cdr3_nt: TGTGCCAGCAGTGAATTCCTAGCGGGAGGTCTAACAGATACGCAGTATTTT
d_call: TRBD2
clone_size: .
j_call: TRBJ2-3
v_call: TRBV6-1

cdr3_aa: CASRVQDRASAFF
cdr3_nt: TGTGCCAGCAGAGTACAAGACAGGGCCAGCGCTTTCTTT
d_call: TRBD1
clone_size: .
j_call: TRBJ1-1
v_call: TRBV2

cdr3_aa: CASSPRVMSNQPQHF
cdr3_nt: TGTGCCAGCAGCCCTCGGGTCATGAGCAATCAGCCCCAGCATTTT
d_call: .
clone_size: .
j_call: TRBJ1-5
v_call: TRBV28

cdr3_aa: CASSLVSGNYGYTF
cdr3_nt: TGCGCCAGCAGCTTGGTTTCCGGTAACTATGGCTACACCTTC
d_call: .
clone_size: .
j_call: TRBJ1-2
v_call: TRBV5-1

cdr3_aa: CASSTPTGEGETQYF
cdr3_nt: TGTGCCAGTAGTACCCCGACAGGGGAGGGGGAGACCCAGTACTTC
d_call: .
clone_size: .
j_call: TRBJ2-5
v_call: TRBV19

cdr3_aa: CAWRAGGTDTQYF
cdr3_nt: TGTGCCTGGAGGGCAGGGGGCACAGATACGCAGTATTTT
d_call: .
clone_size: .
j_call: TRBJ2-3
v_call: TRBV30

cdr3_aa: CASSGRDREYETQYF
cdr3_nt: TGTGCCAGCAGCGGCCGGGACAGGGAATACGAGACCCAGTACTTC
d_call: TRBD1
clone_size: few
j_call: TRBJ2-5
v_call: TRBV9

cdr3_aa: CASSLTPLRGNVVRAFF
cdr3_nt: TGTGCCAGCAGCCTAACCCCGCTCAGGGGTAACGTAGTGCGGGCTTTCTTT
d_call: .
clone_size: .
j_call: TRBJ1-1
v_call: TRBV7-3

cdr3_aa: CASSSSTWLRPHF
cdr3_nt: TGTGCCAGCAGCTCCTCGACTTGGCTGCGTCCGCATTTT
d_call: .
clone_size: once
j_call: TRBJ1-5
v_call: TRBV7-2

cdr3_aa: CASSSPEDTGELFF
cdr3_nt: TGTGCCAGCAGTTCCCCAGAGGACACCGGGGAGCTGTTTTTT
d_call: .
clone_size: .
j_call: TRBJ2-2
v_call: TRBV6-5

cdr3_aa: CASIREVDEQFF
cdr3_nt: TGTGCCAGCATCAGGGAAGTAGATGAGCAGTTCTTC
d_call: .
clone_size: .
j_call: TRBJ2-1
v_call: TRBV6-1

cdr3_aa: CASSPILGRGAYNEQFF
cdr3_nt: TGTGCCAGCAGCCCCATTCTAGGCAGGGGCGCCTACAATGAGCAGTTCTTC
d_call: .
clone_size: .
j_call: TRBJ2-1
v_call: TRBV7-6

cdr3_aa: CASSYSSSNQPQHF
cdr3_nt: TGTGCCAGCAGTTACTCGAGTAGCAATCAGCCCCAGCATTTT
d_call: .
clone_size: .
j_call: TRBJ1-5
v_call: TRBV6-5

cdr3_aa: CASVTLTVIAGELFF
cdr3_nt: TGTGCCAGCGTGACCCTCACAGTTATCGCCGGGGAGCTGTTTTTT
d_call: .
clone_size: .
j_call: TRBJ2-2
v_call: TRBV5-8

cdr3_aa: CASQPGTGAFEQYF
cdr3_nt: TGTGCCAGCCAACCCGGGACAGGGGCTTTCGAGCAGTACTTC
d_call: TRBD1
clone_size: once
j_call: TRBJ2-7
v_call: TRBV6-5